This T cell receptor (beta chain) appears in the sequencing data of a study of T cells expressing NK-cell markers. Background on the study: In sorted CD3+CD56+NKG2C+, CD3+CD56+NKG2C- and CD3+CD56-NKG2C+ T cells, TCR beta repertoires were obtained.

Notes on this clonotype: Its antigen remains unknown.

General study points: One observes that, in several donors, these clonotypes were also the leading ones within the CD3+CD56-NKG2C+ fraction.

TCRdb reprocessed the 5' RACE reads, keeping one entry per CDR3 protein, no DNA. The ten most abundant clones cover around 4.2% of a sample with about 260,000 distinct CDR3 sequences. CDR1 LGHNA and CDR2 YNFKEQ come from the germline V gene. The CDR3 extends over 16 amino acids. The gene calls are TRBV4-2 and TRBJ2-5; there is no DNA to check the TCRdb D call of TRBD2. Sequencing was performed on blood T cells: a sorted CD56 or NKG2C T cell subset, CD4+ or CD8+ T cells, or bulk PBMC T cells (not recorded which). The clonotype was recovered from a woman aged 18-70 years in good health. CDR3 residues: CASSLTLAGVQETQYF.